These T cell receptor beta chains were read from a single sample in a study of shared clonotypes between healthy human individuals. This table comes from immunoSEQ multiplex PCR, and its TCRdb copy is limited to in-frame clones, with some not included. This sample has roughly 1.5 million clones, with under 99% found just once. Sequences were obtained from naive CD4+ T cells sorted from blood. Source of these receptors: a man aged 30 to 45 in good health. CDR3s include the opening cysteine and the closing phenylalanine or tryptophan. The D gene is left open where the match is weak. The size of a clone is reported for some rows only, either as once, few or many, or as a class for expanded clones.

TRBJ2-1 | TRBD2 | . | TRBV5-1 | CASSTGLAGEVSYNEQFF | TGCGCCAGCAGCACCGGACTAGCGGGAGAGGTTTCCTACAATGAGCAGTTCTTC
TRBJ2-2 | . | once | TRBV19 | CASSIPPGGAGVTGELFF | TGTGCCAGTAGTATCCCCCCCGGGGGAGCTGGGGTCACCGGGGAGCTGTTTTTT
TRBJ2-1 | TRBD2 | . | TRBV7-6 | CASSLKPLAGGISYNEQFF | TGTGCCAGCAGCTTGAAACCTTTAGCGGGAGGGATCTCCTACAATGAGCAGTTCTTC
TRBJ2-1 | TRBD2 | . | TRBV18 | CASAPLAGVPGRNEQFF | TGTGCCAGCGCCCCTCTAGCGGGAGTCCCGGGACGCAATGAGCAGTTCTTC
TRBJ2-2 | . | . | TRBV5-4 | CASRLGGPSNTGELFF | TGTGCCAGCAGACTCGGCGGCCCCTCGAACACCGGGGAGCTGTTTTTT
TRBJ1-1 | . | . | TRBV9 | CASSVGPGGTEAFF | TGTGCCAGCAGCGTAGGTCCGGGTGGAACTGAAGCTTTCTTT
TRBJ1-5 | . | . | TRBV2 | CASIMDSDNQPQHF | TGTGCCAGCATTATGGACTCTGACAATCAGCCCCAGCATTTT
TRBJ1-4 | TRBD1 | . | TRBV18 | CASSPLGQSNEKLFF | TGTGCCAGCTCACCCCTGGGACAGTCTAATGAAAAACTGTTTTTT
TRBJ2-1 | . | . | TRBV7-9 | CASSPWTTRDEQFF | TGTGCCAGCAGCCCCTGGACTACTCGCGATGAGCAGTTCTTC
TRBJ2-1 | TRBD2 | once | TRBV6-6 | CASRRLAEGDEQFF | TGTGCCAGCAGGAGACTAGCGGAGGGGGATGAGCAGTTCTTC
TRBJ2-5 | . | once | TRBV11-2 | CASSLGRGARRETQYF | TGTGCCAGCAGCTTAGGTAGGGGGGCGCGACGCGAGACCCAGTACTTC
TRBJ2-2 | . | . | TRBV27 | CASRGQPNTGELFF | TGTGCCAGCAGAGGACAGCCGAACACCGGGGAGCTGTTTTTT
TRBJ2-7 | TRBD2 | . | TRBV14 | CASSPSALAGEQYF | TGTGCCAGCAGCCCATCGGCGCTAGCGGGCGAGCAGTACTTC
TRBJ2-3 | . | . | TRBV6-4 | CASTNKPYQKFTQYF | TGTGCCAGCACCAATAAACCTTATCAAAAGTTTACGCAGTATTTT
TRBJ2-7 | . | . | TRBV27 | CASSFDRSHWEQYF | TGTGCCAGCAGTTTTGACAGGTCCCATTGGGAGCAGTACTTC
TRBJ2-7 | . | once | TRBV7-9 | CASSRTSNEQYF | TGTGCCAGCAGCCGAACATCGAACGAGCAGTACTTC
TRBJ2-1 | TRBD2 | . | TRBV7-3 | CASSYGAGVDGGEQFF | TGTGCCAGCAGCTACGGGGCGGGAGTCGATGGAGGTGAGCAGTTCTTC
TRBJ2-7 | . | . | TRBV28 | CASSKGIYEQYF | TGTGCCAGCAGTAAAGGGATCTACGAGCAGTACTTC
TRBJ2-1 | . | . | TRBV7-6 | CASSPGTEQFF | TGTGCCAGCAGCCCCGGGACTGAGCAGTTCTTC
TRBJ2-1 | TRBD2 | . | TRBV7-3 | CASSPKAGVYNEQFF | TGTGCCAGCAGCCCAAAAGCGGGAGTCTACAATGAGCAGTTCTTC
TRBJ2-2 | TRBD1 | . | TRBV5-1 | CASSRDREGTGELFF | TGCGCCAGCAGCAGGGACAGGGAGGGCACCGGGGAGCTGTTTTTT
TRBJ1-4 | . | . | TRBV7-9 | CASSARTTSEKLFF | TGTGCCAGCAGTGCCCGGACGACCTCCGAAAAACTGTTTTTT
TRBJ2-4 | . | . | TRBV18 | CASSPRQASTKNIQYF | TGTGCCAGCTCACCGAGACAGGCTTCCACCAAAAACATTCAGTACTTC
TRBJ1-5 | . | . | TRBV19 | CASSVEGLLHQPQHF | TGTGCCAGTTCGGTTGAGGGTCTTCTGCATCAGCCCCAGCATTTT
TRBJ1-3 | . | . | TRBV6-6 | CASSYSDVSGNTIYF | TGTGCCAGCAGTTACTCGGATGTCTCTGGAAACACCATATATTTT
TRBJ2-7 | . | . | TRBV7-7 | CASSLVQSRSYEQYF | TGTGCTAGCAGCTTAGTACAGTCCCGCTCCTACGAGCAGTACTTC
TRBJ1-1 | . | . | TRBV28 | CASSFPGYTEAFF | TGTGCCAGCAGTTTTCCAGGTTACACTGAAGCTTTCTTT
TRBJ2-2 | . | . | TRBV27 | CASSLDRFKTGELFF | TGTGCCAGCAGTTTAGACAGGTTTAAGACCGGGGAGCTGTTTTTT
TRBJ2-1 | . | . | TRBV25-1 | CASSEYRGSGHNEQFF | TGTGCCAGCAGTGAATACCGAGGTAGCGGACACAATGAGCAGTTCTTC
TRBJ2-2 | . | . | TRBV5-6 | CASSRDLSEGTGELFF | TGTGCCAGCAGCCGGGACCTCTCCGAGGGCACCGGGGAGCTGTTTTTT
TRBJ2-2 | TRBD2 | . | TRBV19 | CASSILGLAGTGELFF | TGTGCCAGTAGTATCCTCGGACTAGCGGGAACCGGGGAGCTGTTTTTT
TRBJ1-1 | . | once | TRBV7-6 | CASSLGRAGDTEAFF | TGTGCCAGCAGCTTGGGCAGGGCAGGGGACACTGAAGCTTTCTTT
TRBJ2-6 | . | . | TRBV29-1 | CSVYSRLGANVLTF | TGCAGCGTCTACAGCCGTCTAGGGGCCAACGTCCTGACTTTC
TRBJ2-3 | TRBD2 | . | TRBV18 | CASSPLREYIKDTQYF | TGTGCCAGCTCACCACTGCGGGAGTACATTAAAGATACGCAGTATTTT